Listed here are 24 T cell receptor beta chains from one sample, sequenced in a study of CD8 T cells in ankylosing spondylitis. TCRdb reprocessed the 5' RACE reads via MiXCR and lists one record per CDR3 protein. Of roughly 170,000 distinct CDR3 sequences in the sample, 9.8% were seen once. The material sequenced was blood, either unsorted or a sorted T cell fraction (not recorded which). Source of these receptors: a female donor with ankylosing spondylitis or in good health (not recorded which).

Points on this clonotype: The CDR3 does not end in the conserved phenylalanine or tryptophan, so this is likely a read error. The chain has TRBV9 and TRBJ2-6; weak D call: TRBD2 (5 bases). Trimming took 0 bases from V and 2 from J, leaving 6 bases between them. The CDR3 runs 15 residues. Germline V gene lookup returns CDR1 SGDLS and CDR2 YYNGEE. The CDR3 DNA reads TGTGCCAGCAGCGTAGACGGGACTGGGGCCAACGTCCTGACTTCT. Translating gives CASSVDGTGANVLTS.

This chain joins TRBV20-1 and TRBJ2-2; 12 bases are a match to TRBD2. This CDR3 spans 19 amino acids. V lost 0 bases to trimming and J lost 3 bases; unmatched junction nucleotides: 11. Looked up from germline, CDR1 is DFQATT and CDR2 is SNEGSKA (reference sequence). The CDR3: CSARDEGHGLAGYTGELFF. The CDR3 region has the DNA TGCAGTGCTAGAGATGAGGGTCATGGACTAGCGGGATACACCGGGGAGCTGTTTTTT.

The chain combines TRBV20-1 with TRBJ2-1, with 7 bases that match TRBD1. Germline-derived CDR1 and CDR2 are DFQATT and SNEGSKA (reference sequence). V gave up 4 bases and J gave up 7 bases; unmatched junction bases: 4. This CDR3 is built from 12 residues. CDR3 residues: CSANRGDNEQFF. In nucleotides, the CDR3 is TGCAGTGCTAACAGGGGCGATAATGAGCAGTTCTTC.

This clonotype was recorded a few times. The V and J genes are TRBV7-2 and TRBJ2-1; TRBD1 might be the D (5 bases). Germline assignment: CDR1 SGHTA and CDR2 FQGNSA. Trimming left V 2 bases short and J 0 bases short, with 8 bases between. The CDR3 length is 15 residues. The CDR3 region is CASSLYQGSYNEQFF. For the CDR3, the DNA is TGTGCCAGCAGCTTATATCAGGGCTCCTACAATGAGCAGTTCTTC.

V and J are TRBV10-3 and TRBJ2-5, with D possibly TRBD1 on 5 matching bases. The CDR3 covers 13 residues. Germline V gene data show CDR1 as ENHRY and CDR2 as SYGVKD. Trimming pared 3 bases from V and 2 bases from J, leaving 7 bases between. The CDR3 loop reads CAISDRQQETQYF. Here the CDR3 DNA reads TGTGCCATCAGTGACAGACAGCAAGAGACCCAGTACTTC.

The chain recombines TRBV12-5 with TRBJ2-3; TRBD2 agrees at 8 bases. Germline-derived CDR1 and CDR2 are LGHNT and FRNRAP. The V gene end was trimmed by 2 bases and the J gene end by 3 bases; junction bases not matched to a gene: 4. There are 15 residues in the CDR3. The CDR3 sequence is CASGLSGGLTDTQYF. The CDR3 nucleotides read TGTGCTAGTGGTTTGAGCGGGGGTTTAACAGATACGCAGTATTTT.

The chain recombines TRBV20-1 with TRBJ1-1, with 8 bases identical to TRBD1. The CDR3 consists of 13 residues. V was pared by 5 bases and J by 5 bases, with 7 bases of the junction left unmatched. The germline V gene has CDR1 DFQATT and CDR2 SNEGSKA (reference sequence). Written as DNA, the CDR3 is TGCAGTGCTTCCAGGGGGCGGTATACTGAAGCTTTCTTT. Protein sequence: CSASRGRYTEAFF.

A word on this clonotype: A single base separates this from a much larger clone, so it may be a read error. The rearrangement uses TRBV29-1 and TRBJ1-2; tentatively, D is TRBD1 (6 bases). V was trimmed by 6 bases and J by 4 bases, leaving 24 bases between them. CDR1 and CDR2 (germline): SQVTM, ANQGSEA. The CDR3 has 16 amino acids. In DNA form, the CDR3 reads TGCAGCGTGGCTGGGGGGACACCCAAGGGGCGCTATGGCTACACCTTC. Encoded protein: CSVAGGTPKGRYGYTF.

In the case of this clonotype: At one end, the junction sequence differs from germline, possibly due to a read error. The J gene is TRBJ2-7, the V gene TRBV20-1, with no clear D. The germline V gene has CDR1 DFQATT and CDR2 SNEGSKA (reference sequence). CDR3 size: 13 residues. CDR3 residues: CSASGPASSEQYF. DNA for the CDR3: TGCAGTGCTAGCGGCCCCGCCTCCTCCGAGCAGTACTTC.

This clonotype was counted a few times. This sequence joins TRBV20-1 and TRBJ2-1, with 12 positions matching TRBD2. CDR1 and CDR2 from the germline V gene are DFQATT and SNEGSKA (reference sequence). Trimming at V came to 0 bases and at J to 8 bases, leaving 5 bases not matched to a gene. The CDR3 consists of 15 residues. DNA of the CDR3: TGCAGTGCTAGAGATATGACTAGCGGGAGTGATGAGCAGTTCTTC. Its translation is CSARDMTSGSDEQFF.

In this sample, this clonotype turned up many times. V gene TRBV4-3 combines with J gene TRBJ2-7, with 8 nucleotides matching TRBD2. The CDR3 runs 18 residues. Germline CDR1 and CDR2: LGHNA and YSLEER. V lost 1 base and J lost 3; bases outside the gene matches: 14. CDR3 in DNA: TGCGCCAGCAGCCAAGCCCCTGTTCGGGAGGGCCAAAACTACGAGCAGTACTTC. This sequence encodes CASSQAPVREGQNYEQYF.

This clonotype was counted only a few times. The CDR3 spells CASSMGLLSNQPQHF. In DNA, the CDR3 is TGTGCCAGTAGTATGGGGCTACTTAGCAATCAGCCCCAGCATTTT. The V call is TRBV19, the J call TRBJ1-5; possibly TRBD1 for D (5 bases). The ends were cut back, 3 bases at V and 0 bases at J, with 9 bases in the middle. The CDR3 loop spans 15 amino acids. CDR1 is LNHDA, CDR2 SQIVND, per germline (reference sequence).

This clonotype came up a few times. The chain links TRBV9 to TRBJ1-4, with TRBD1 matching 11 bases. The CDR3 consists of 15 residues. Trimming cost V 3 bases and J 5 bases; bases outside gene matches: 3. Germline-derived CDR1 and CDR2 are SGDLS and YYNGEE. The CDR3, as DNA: TGTGCCAGCAGCGGGACAGGGGGCGCGAATGAAAAACTGTTTTTT. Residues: CASSGTGGANEKLFF.

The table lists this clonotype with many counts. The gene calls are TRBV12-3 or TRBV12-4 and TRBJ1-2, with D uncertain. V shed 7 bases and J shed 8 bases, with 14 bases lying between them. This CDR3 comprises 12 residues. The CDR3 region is CASTTPVGGYTF. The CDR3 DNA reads TGTGCCAGCACCACTCCGGTTGGCGGCTACACCTTC.

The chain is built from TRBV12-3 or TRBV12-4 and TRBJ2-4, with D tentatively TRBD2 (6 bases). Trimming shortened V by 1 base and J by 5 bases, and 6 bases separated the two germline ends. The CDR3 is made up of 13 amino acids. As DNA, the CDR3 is TGTGCCAGCAGTTTAGGGGGGGAAAACATTCAGTACTTC. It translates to CASSLGGENIQYF.

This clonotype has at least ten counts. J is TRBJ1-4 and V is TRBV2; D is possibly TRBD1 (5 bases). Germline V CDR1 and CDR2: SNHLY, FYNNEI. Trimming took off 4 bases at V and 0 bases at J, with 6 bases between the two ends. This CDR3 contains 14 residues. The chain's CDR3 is CASSGTTTNEKLFF. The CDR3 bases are TGTGCCAGCAGTGGGACAACAACTAATGAAAAACTGTTTTTT.

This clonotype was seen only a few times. The CDR3 reads CASSSTGYYEQYF. The CDR3 region has the DNA TGCGCCAGCAGCTCTACAGGGTACTACGAGCAGTACTTC. The rearrangement joins TRBV5-1 to TRBJ2-7, with D tentatively TRBD1 (6 bases). The V and J ends lost 3 bases and 3 bases respectively, with 10 bases between them. The CDR3 totals 13 residues. Germline V gene sequence: CDR1 SGHRS, CDR2 YFSETQ.

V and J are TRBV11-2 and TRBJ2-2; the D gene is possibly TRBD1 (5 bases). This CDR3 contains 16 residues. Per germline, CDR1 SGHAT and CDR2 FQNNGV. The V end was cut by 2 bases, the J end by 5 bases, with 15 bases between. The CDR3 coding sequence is TGTGCCAGCAGCTTATGGTCCAGGGCGCGAACCGGGGAGCTGTTTTTT. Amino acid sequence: CASSLWSRARTGELFF.

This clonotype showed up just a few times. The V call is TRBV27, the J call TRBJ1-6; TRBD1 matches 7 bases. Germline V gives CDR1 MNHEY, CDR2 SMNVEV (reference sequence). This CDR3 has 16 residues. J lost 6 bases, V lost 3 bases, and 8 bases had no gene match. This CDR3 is CASSFPEDRLNSPLHF. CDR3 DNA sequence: TGTGCCAGCAGTTTTCCGGAGGACAGGCTTAATTCACCCCTCCACTTT.

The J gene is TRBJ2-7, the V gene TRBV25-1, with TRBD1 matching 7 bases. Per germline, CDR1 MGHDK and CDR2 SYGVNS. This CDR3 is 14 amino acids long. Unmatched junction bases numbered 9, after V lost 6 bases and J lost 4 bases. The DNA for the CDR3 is TGTGCCAGCAGGAACACAGGGGCCGAGTACGAGCAGTACTTC. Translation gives CASRNTGAEYEQYF.

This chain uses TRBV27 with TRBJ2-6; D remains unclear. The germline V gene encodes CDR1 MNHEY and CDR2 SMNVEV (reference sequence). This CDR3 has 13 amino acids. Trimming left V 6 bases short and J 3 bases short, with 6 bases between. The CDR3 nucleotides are TGTGCCAGCAGCCCGGGTGGGGCCAACGTCCTGACTTTC. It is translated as CASSPGGANVLTF.

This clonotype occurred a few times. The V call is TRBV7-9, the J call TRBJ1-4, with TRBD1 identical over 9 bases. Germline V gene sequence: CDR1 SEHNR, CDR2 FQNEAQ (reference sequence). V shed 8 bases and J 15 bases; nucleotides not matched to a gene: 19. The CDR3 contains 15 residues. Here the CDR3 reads CASHDPQGAKKRLFF. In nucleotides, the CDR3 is TGTGCCAGCCACGACCCACAGGGGGCGAAGAAAAGATTGTTTTTT.

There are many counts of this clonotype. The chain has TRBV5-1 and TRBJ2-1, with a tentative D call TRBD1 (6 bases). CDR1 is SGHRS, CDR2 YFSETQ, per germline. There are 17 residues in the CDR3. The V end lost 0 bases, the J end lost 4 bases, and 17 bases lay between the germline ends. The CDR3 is CASSLVQGLRGYNEQFF. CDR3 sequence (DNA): TGCGCCAGCAGCTTGGTCCAGGGGTTACGAGGGTACAATGAGCAGTTCTTC. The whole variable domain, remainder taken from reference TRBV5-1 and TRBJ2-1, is KAGVTQTPRYLIKTRGQQVTLSCSPISGHRSVSWYQQTPGQGLQFLFEYFSETQRNKGNFPGRFSGRQFSNSRSEMNVSTLELGDSALYLCASSLVQGLRGYNEQFFGPGTRLTVL.

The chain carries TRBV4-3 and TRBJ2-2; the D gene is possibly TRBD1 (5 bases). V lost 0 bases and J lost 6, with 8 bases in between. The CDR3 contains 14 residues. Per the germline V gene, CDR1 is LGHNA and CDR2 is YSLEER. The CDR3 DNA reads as TGCGCCAGCAGCCAAGACTTAGGGGCCGGGGAGCTGTTTTTT. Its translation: CASSQDLGAGELFF.